The rows below give T cell receptor beta chains drawn from one sample of a study of beta chain features in type 1 diabetes. Clones were sequenced by immunoSEQ multiplex PCR, and TCRdb holds only the in-frame ones, with some missing. This table holds 250,000 to 400,000 clones, 13% to 15% found once. What was sequenced was central memory CD4+ T cells from blood. Every receptor here comes from a man between 25 and 39 years old in good health. Both conserved end residues are part of each CDR3. The D gene is left open where the match is weak. Clone size is shown for a subset of rows, as once, few, many or a class of expanded clone.

clone size	D gene	V gene	J gene	CDR3 protein	CDR3 DNA
NA	NA	TRBV5-4	TRBJ2-1	CASSFPGAASYNEQFF	TGTGCCAGCAGCTTCCCCGGAGCGGCCTCCTACAATGAGCAGTTCTTC
few	NA	TRBV6-1	TRBJ1-1	CASSEARNTEAFF	TGTGCCAGCAGTGAAGCGAGGAACACTGAAGCTTTCTTT
few	NA	TRBV7-9	TRBJ2-5	CASSLFLGKETQYF	TGTGCCAGCAGCTTATTTCTCGGGAAAGAGACCCAGTACTTC
few	TRBD2	TRBV30	TRBJ2-1	CAWSSTSGHNEQFF	TGTGCCTGGAGTTCGACTAGCGGGCACAATGAGCAGTTCTTC
NA	NA	TRBV6-1	TRBJ2-4	CASSSQRIQYF	TGTGCCAGCAGTTCCCAGCGGATTCAGTACTTC
many	NA	TRBV14	TRBJ1-3	CASSQTNSGNTIYF	TGTGCCAGCAGCCAGACGAACTCTGGAAACACCATATATTTT
NA	TRBD2	TRBV7-3	TRBJ2-5	CASSLAGGVETQYF	TGTGCCAGCAGCCTAGCGGGAGGAGTGGAGACCCAGTACTTC
NA	NA	TRBV19	TRBJ2-4	CASSISLAKNIQYF	TGTGCCAGTAGTATATCTCTAGCCAAAAACATTCAGTACTTC
few	NA	TRBV27	TRBJ2-3	CASSPGLRTDTQYF	TGTGCCAGCAGTCCGGGACTGCGCACAGATACGCAGTATTTT
few	NA	TRBV6-6	TRBJ1-5	CASSAGRKEGQPQHF	TGTGCCAGCAGTGCCGGGAGAAAGGAGGGTCAGCCCCAGCATTTT
NA	NA	TRBV5-1	TRBJ2-7	CASSLDPGSYEQYF	TGCGCCAGCAGCTTGGACCCGGGCTCCTACGAGCAGTACTTC
few	NA	TRBV11-2	TRBJ2-3	CASSLGVTQYF	TGTGCCAGCAGCTTAGGCGTTACGCAGTATTTT